One and the same sample provided the 32 T cell receptor beta chains below, sequenced in a study of cytomegalovirus exposure and HLA in healthy donors. PCR was performed using 60 Vbeta and 13 Jbeta primers. TCRdb's table, derived via immunoSEQ multiplex PCR, lists solely in-frame clones and lacks some. The sample contains 150,000 to 200,000 clones, around 80% of which appear only once. The specimen sequenced was PBMCs. Receptor source: a man between 18 and 35 years old in good health and CMV-seronegative.

This chain links TRBV10-3 with TRBJ2-5; a weak D match, TRBD2 (6 bases). CDR3 length equals 15 residues. Germline assignment: CDR1 ENHRY and CDR2 SYGVKD. The ends were cut back, 10 bases at V and 5 bases at J, with 23 bases in the middle. CDR3 DNA sequence: TGTGCCAGCAGCCCCTTTGAGGGCCGGGGGGAGACCCAGTACTTC. It is translated as CASSPFEGRGETQYF.

This clone showed up just a few times. The chain joins TRBV9 to TRBJ2-7; 11 positions agree with TRBD2. Per germline, CDR1 SGDLS and CDR2 YYNGEE. The V segment lost 4 bases and the J segment 5 bases; nucleotides outside the gene matches: 8. This CDR3 contains 15 residues. CDR3 residues: CASSRAPGLADEQYF. Here the CDR3 DNA reads TGTGCCAGCAGCAGAGCTCCGGGACTAGCGGACGAGCAGTACTTC.

The V call is TRBV4-3, the J call TRBJ2-7, with 9 positions matching TRBD1. Looked up from germline, CDR1 is LGHNA and CDR2 is YSLEER. The J segment lost 3 bases and the V segment lost 0 bases, leaving 6 bases of the junction unmatched. This CDR3 has 16 residues. Here the CDR3 DNA reads TGCGCCAGCAGCCAAGAAAGGACAGGGGAAGGCTACGAGCAGTACTTC. Protein product: CASSQERTGEGYEQYF.

The chain is built from TRBV9 and TRBJ2-1; TRBD2 aligns across 14 bases. The germline V gene encodes CDR1 SGDLS and CDR2 YYNGEE. V trimming: 2 bases; J trimming: 9 bases; junction bases outside the gene matches: 10. The CDR3 runs to 17 residues. CDR3 residues: CASSVTSGTSGRGEQFF. In DNA, the CDR3 is TGTGCCAGCAGCGTCACCTCCGGGACTAGCGGGAGAGGTGAGCAGTTCTTC.

The V call is TRBV19, the J call TRBJ2-2, with TRBD1 as a possible D gene (6 bases). Germline CDR1 is LNHDA and CDR2 is SQIVND (reference sequence). CDR3 length: 15 residues. Trimming removed 4 bases from V and 1 base from J, with 10 bases in between. The DNA of the CDR3 is TGTGCCAGTAGTAGGAAGGGGGAGAACACCGGGGAGCTGTTTTTT. Translation: CASSRKGENTGELFF.

V and J are TRBV4-2 and TRBJ1-1; weak D call: TRBD1 (6 bases). The germline V gene encodes CDR1 LGHNA and CDR2 YNFKEQ. The CDR3 contains 18 residues. Between the trimmed V and J ends, which lost 4 bases and 0 bases, there was a span of 21 bases. The CDR3 DNA reads as TGTGCCAGCAGCCCCCTGAGACGGACAGAGACCATGAACACTGAAGCTTTCTTT. It specifies CASSPLRRTETMNTEAFF.

The chain joins TRBV18 to TRBJ2-5; D not certain. The CDR3 length is 14 residues. The germline V and J ends were trimmed by 4 bases and 1 base, with 10 bases remaining between them. The germline CDR1 and CDR2 sequences are KGHSH and LQKENI. CDR3 loop: CASSHRYPQETQYF. The DNA of the CDR3 is TGTGCCAGCTCACACCGCTACCCCCAAGAGACCCAGTACTTC.

This rearrangement joins TRBV5-6 to TRBJ2-7, with TRBD2 identical over 10 bases. Trimming took 4 bases from V and 2 from J; bases not matched to a gene: 9. Germline CDR1 is SGHDT and CDR2 is YYEEEE. The CDR3 runs to 16 residues. The CDR3 bases are TGTGCCAGCAGCGGCGCTAGCGGGGGCTCCCCCTACGAGCAGTACTTC. It yields the protein CASSGASGGSPYEQYF.

The rearrangement uses TRBV4-3 and TRBJ1-1, with TRBD1 identical over 9 bases. The CDR3 has 16 residues. Trimming cost V 0 bases and J 7 bases; bases outside gene matches: 9. The germline V gene has CDR1 LGHNA and CDR2 YSLEER. The chain's CDR3 is CASSQEGSDRGNEAFF. DNA of the CDR3: TGCGCCAGCAGCCAAGAGGGTTCCGACAGGGGGAATGAAGCTTTCTTT.

The rearrangement joins TRBV18 to TRBJ2-2, with TRBD2 matching over 12 bases. The trim removed 3 bases at V and 0 bases at J, leaving 11 bases unmatched. CDR1 KGHSH and CDR2 LQKENI come from the germline V gene. The CDR3 runs to 20 residues. The CDR3, as DNA: TGTGCCAGCTCACCCCGGACTAGCGGGGTTCCGTTCGCGAACACCGGGGAGCTGTTTTTT. Translation gives CASSPRTSGVPFANTGELFF.

Comments on this clone: Other nucleotide sequences from this sample produce the same CDR3. The rearrangement links TRBV9 to TRBJ2-5; D is unresolved. CDR1 and CDR2 (germline): SGDLS, YYNGEE. The CDR3 has 12 amino acids. The ends were cut back, 0 bases at V and 5 bases at J, with 5 bases in the middle. In DNA form, the CDR3 reads TGTGCCAGCAGCGTAGCTGGCGAGACCCAGTACTTC. This codes for CASSVAGETQYF.

This clone came up a few times. V is TRBV30 and J is TRBJ1-2; 8 bases align to TRBD1. V shed 5 bases, J shed 9 bases, and the junction held 11 bases outside the gene matches. Germline CDR1 and CDR2: GTSNPN and SVGIG (reference sequence). The length of the CDR3 is 13 residues. CDR3 nucleotides: TGTGCCTGGGGGCACGACAGGGGTGGGAGCTACACCTTC. This translates into CAWGHDRGGSYTF. Drawing the rest from reference TRBV30 and TRBJ1-2, the complete variable domain is SQTIHQWPATLVQPVGSPLSLECTVEGTSNPNLYWYRQAAGRGLQLLFYSVGIGQISSEVPQNLSASRPQDRQFILSSKKLLLSDSGFYLCAWGHDRGGSYTFGSGTRLTVV.

The chain is built from TRBV19 and TRBJ1-2, with a weak D call TRBD1 (6 bases). Per germline, CDR1 LNHDA and CDR2 SQIVND (reference sequence). Trimming removed 5 bases from V and 5 bases from J, with 12 bases in between. The CDR3 runs to 13 residues. The CDR3 protein is CASSPGTRYGYTF. The CDR3 region has the DNA TGTGCCAGTAGTCCCGGGACACGGTATGGCTACACCTTC.

The chain recombines TRBV7-6 with TRBJ2-5, with 10 bases aligning to TRBD2. Germline CDR1 SGHVS, CDR2 FNYEAQ. J lost 2 bases, V lost 5 bases, and 14 bases had no gene match. The CDR3 loop spans 18 amino acids. The CDR3 loop reads CASSLPKIAGGKQETQYF. Here the CDR3 DNA reads TGTGCCAGCAGCCTACCGAAAATAGCGGGGGGCAAACAAGAGACCCAGTACTTC.

The rearrangement joins TRBV5-1 to TRBJ2-1; TRBD2 agrees at 8 bases. The CDR3 has 19 amino acids. Germline loops: CDR1 SGHRS, CDR2 YFSETQ. J lost 0 bases, V lost 4 bases, and 15 bases had no gene match. The CDR3 region is CASSGRSGGPHSSYNEQFF. The CDR3 nucleotides are TGCGCCAGCAGCGGACGCAGCGGGGGTCCCCACAGCTCCTACAATGAGCAGTTCTTC.

This chain uses TRBV6-1 with TRBJ1-2, with D perhaps matching TRBD1 (5 bases). CDR1 is MNHNS and CDR2 is SASEGT in the germline V gene. This CDR3 is built from 11 residues. V shed 6 bases and J shed 4 bases, with 6 bases lying between them. The chain's CDR3 is CASSDSYGYTF. CDR3 in DNA: TGTGCCAGCAGCGACAGCTATGGCTACACCTTC.

In nucleotides, the CDR3 is TGTGCCACCAGCAGAGATCTATATCGCGGGAATGAGCAGTTCTTC. Its protein product is CATSRDLYRGNEQFF. The chain is built from TRBV15 and TRBJ2-1, with D maybe TRBD2 (5 bases). Germline CDR1 is LNHNV and CDR2 is YYDKDF (reference sequence). This CDR3 spans 15 amino acids. Trimming left V 0 bases short and J 7 bases short, with 13 bases between.

V is TRBV4-3 and J is TRBJ1-1, with a tentative D call TRBD1 (5 bases). Germline values: CDR1 LGHNA, CDR2 YSLEER. The CDR3 has 14 amino acids. V lost 6 bases and J 5 bases, leaving 16 bases between the germline ends. CDR3 in amino acids: CASREEGSGTEAFF. DNA for the CDR3: TGCGCCAGCAGAGAGGAGGGGTCGGGAACTGAAGCTTTCTTT.

The chain uses TRBV6-5 and TRBJ1-2, with 10 bases identical to TRBD1. With 4 bases clipped from V and 4 bases from J, the junction kept 9 bases outside the gene matches. The CDR3 has 16 amino acids. Germline V gene lookup returns CDR1 MNHEY and CDR2 SVGAGI. The chain's CDR3 is CASSLSRDRGSYGYTF. The CDR3 coding sequence is TGTGCCAGCAGTTTGTCCCGGGACAGGGGTTCCTATGGCTACACCTTC.

J is TRBJ2-7 and V is TRBV5-4; D perhaps matches TRBD1 (6 bases). CDR1 is SGHNT, CDR2 YYREEE, per germline (reference sequence). There are 16 residues in the CDR3. Trimming shortened V by 0 bases and J by 1 base, and 14 bases separated the two germline ends. Written as DNA, the CDR3 is TGTGCCAGCAGCTTGGCCACAGGGAGAGGTTCCTACGAGCAGTACTTC. Translation: CASSLATGRGSYEQYF.

In this sample, this clone turned up a few times. The rearrangement joins TRBV15 to TRBJ2-3; a weak D match, TRBD1 (6 bases). V lost 0 bases and J 6 bases, leaving 13 bases between the germline ends. The CDR3 is 15 amino acids. Germline CDR1 and CDR2: LNHNV and YYDKDF (reference sequence). The CDR3 loop is CATSRDRTDKDTQYF. In DNA form, the CDR3 reads TGTGCCACCAGCAGAGACCGGACAGATAAGGATACGCAGTATTTT. The full variable domain, rest sourced from reference TRBV15 and TRBJ2-3, is DAMVIQNPRYQVTQFGKPVTLSCSQTLNHNVMYWYQQKSSQAPKLLFHYYDKDFNNEADTPDNFQSRRPNTSFCFLDIRSPGLGDTAMYLCATSRDRTDKDTQYFGPGTRLTVL.

The V and J genes are TRBV2 and TRBJ1-2; D unresolved. Germline V gene data show CDR1 as SNHLY and CDR2 as FYNNEI. V was shortened by 4 bases and J by 8 bases, with 11 bases between the two germline ends. The CDR3 is 12 amino acids. The CDR3 DNA reads as TGTGCCAGCAGTGCACAGAACCCGGGCTACACCTTC. Translated, it gives CASSAQNPGYTF.

V usage is TRBV5-6 and J usage is TRBJ1-3; 12 bases align to TRBD1. CDR1 and CDR2 (germline): SGHDT, YYEEEE. The length of the CDR3 is 16 residues. Germline trimming cut 4 bases from V and 4 bases from J; bases unmatched to any gene: 6. CDR3 sequence reads: CASSRGQGALGNTIYF. CDR3 nucleotides: TGTGCCAGCAGCCGGGGACAGGGGGCTTTGGGAAACACCATATATTTT.

Comments on this clone: Other DNA sequences in the sample encode the same CDR3. V usage is TRBV29-1 and J usage is TRBJ1-4, with a possible D match to TRBD1 (5 bases). Germline assignment: CDR1 SQVTM and CDR2 ANQGSEA. This CDR3 contains 14 residues. The ends were cut back, 5 bases at V and 8 bases at J, with 18 bases in the middle. The CDR3 reads CSVTARRAGEKLFF. CDR3 DNA sequence: TGCAGCGTTACAGCGCGCAGGGCAGGCGAAAAACTGTTTTTT.

In its sample, this clone was seen once. One junction end disagrees with the germline gene, perhaps due to a read error. The sample has other DNA sequences that encode this CDR3 too. The V and J genes are TRBV29-1 and TRBJ2-7, with D maybe TRBD2 (5 bases). In germline, CDR1 is SQVTM, CDR2 ANQGSEA. This CDR3 has 12 residues. CDR3 bases: TGCAGCGTGAGACTAACCTCCTACGAGCAATACTTC. Protein: CSVRLTSYEQYF.

The chain couples TRBV11-3 to TRBJ2-1; TRBD2 might be the D (6 bases). The V gene's germline CDR1 is SGHNT and CDR2 YENEEA. CDR3 length: 14 amino acids. V was pared by 5 bases and J by 1 base, with 9 bases between. The CDR3 protein is CASSPGGSYNEQFF. CDR3 nucleotides: TGTGCCAGCAGCCCCGGGGGATCCTACAATGAGCAGTTCTTC.

As DNA, the CDR3 is TGTGCCTGGAGTCGTGAACACCCCACAGATACGCAGTATTTT. Protein: CAWSREHPTDTQYF. V usage is TRBV30 and J usage is TRBJ2-3; D not resolved. Between the trimmed V and J ends, which lost 2 bases and 2 bases, there was a span of 11 bases. The CDR3 consists of 14 residues. Germline V gives CDR1 GTSNPN, CDR2 SVGIG (reference sequence).

The chain employs TRBV5-4 and TRBJ1-2; D may be TRBD1 (6 bases). Germline lookup yields CDR1 SGHNT and CDR2 YYREEE (reference sequence). The CDR3 has 13 residues. Trimming took 4 bases from V and 8 from J, leaving 15 bases between them. The CDR3: CASSRDTREGYTF. DNA for the CDR3: TGTGCCAGCAGCCGGGACACCAGAGAGGGCTACACCTTC.

J is TRBJ1-6 and V is TRBV2; tentatively, D is TRBD1 (6 bases). There are 16 residues in the CDR3. CDR1 SNHLY and CDR2 FYNNEI come from the germline V gene. Trimming removed 6 bases at V and 7 bases at J, with 19 bases between. CDR3 region: CASRDRSRGPNSPLHF. CDR3 bases: TGTGCCAGCAGGGACCGGAGCAGGGGACCCAATTCACCCCTCCACTTT.

The chain employs TRBV5-1 and TRBJ1-3; tentatively, D is TRBD1 (6 bases). The CDR3 is made up of 17 amino acids. Germline values: CDR1 SGHRS, CDR2 YFSETQ. Trimming shortened V by 3 bases and J by 0 bases, and 16 bases separated the two germline ends. The CDR3 loop reads CASSSQGKGGSGNTIYF. The DNA for the CDR3 is TGCGCCAGCAGCTCCCAGGGGAAAGGGGGCTCTGGAAACACCATATATTTT.

V is TRBV12-5 and J is TRBJ2-1, with TRBD2 matching over 11 bases. Germline loops: CDR1 LGHNT, CDR2 FRNRAP. This CDR3 has 16 amino acids. The ends lost 7 bases at V and 8 bases at J; junction bases unmatched: 13. CDR3 sequence reads: CASAIGTSGSIDEQFF. The CDR3 region has the DNA TGTGCTAGTGCCATAGGAACTAGCGGGAGTATCGATGAGCAGTTCTTC.

The V call is TRBV6-5, the J call TRBJ1-5; D might be TRBD1 (5 bases). This CDR3 comprises 15 residues. Germline V gene lookup returns CDR1 MNHEY and CDR2 SVGAGI. Trimming removed 6 bases from V and 6 bases from J, with 18 bases in between. DNA of the CDR3: TGTGCCAGCAGCCGCCAGGCAGGGTCGGTTCAGCCCCAGCATTTT. The encoded protein is CASSRQAGSVQPQHF.